This T cell receptor beta chain emerged from a study of T cell responses to AZD1222 COVID-19 vaccine. The study's findings and limits: At 160-218 and 743-854, vaccine-associated CD4 TCRs were dominant, and they spanned spike.

V lost 1 base and J lost 2, with 8 bases in between. Germline CDR1 and CDR2: SNHLY and FYNNEI. The CDR3 extends over 14 amino acids. At least ten counts were recorded for this clone. What it binds is not known. This table comes from immunoSEQ multiplex PCR, and its TCRdb copy is limited to in-frame clones, with some not included. The table shows some 97,000 clones, with about 89% occurring only once. The V call is TRBV2, the J call TRBJ2-5; D ambiguous. This receptor was obtained from an adult in good health. The material was peripheral blood, obtained on day 0 of AZD1222 vaccination. The CDR3 DNA reads TGTGCCAGCAGTGAAGATTACTTACAAGAGACCCAGTACTTC. Its translation: CASSEDYLQETQYF.